The 20 T cell receptor beta chains below all came from one sample that was sequenced in a study of blood T cell repertoires in COVID-19. Assay: immunoSEQ multiplex PCR; the TCRdb copy retains only in-frame clones and omits some. The profile shows 88,000 or so clones, over 75% of them singletons. Sequencing used peripheral blood. These receptors were collected from a man in his sixties with acute or convalescent COVID-19.

The V gene is TRBV5-4, the J gene TRBJ2-2, with TRBD1 matching 9 bases. CDR1 SGHNT and CDR2 YYREEE come from the germline V gene (reference sequence). The CDR3 sequence is 17 residues long. With 6 bases clipped from V and 8 bases from J, the junction kept 17 bases outside the gene matches. CDR3 protein: CASTSGRGTGTLGELFF. Here the CDR3 DNA reads TGTGCCAGCACCTCCGGAAGGGGGACAGGGACGTTAGGGGAGCTGTTTTTT.

The chain has TRBV6-5 and TRBJ1-6; 7 bases are a match to TRBD1. After removal of 2 bases from V and 7 bases from J, the junction contained 2 bases not matched to a gene. Germline V CDR1 and CDR2: MNHEY, SVGAGI. This CDR3 is 14 amino acids long. CDR3 loop: CASSYRGQNSPLHF. The CDR3 DNA reads as TGTGCCAGCAGTTACCGGGGACAGAATTCACCCCTCCACTTT.

The chain uses TRBV6-5 and TRBJ2-3, with 15 positions matching TRBD2. The CDR3 is 15 amino acids. Germline loops: CDR1 MNHEY, CDR2 SVGAGI. Losses at the gene ends were 6 bases for V and 4 bases for J; bases not matched to a gene: 2. The CDR3 protein is CASRGLAGGPDTQYF. CDR3 nucleotide sequence: TGTGCCAGCAGGGGACTAGCGGGAGGACCAGATACGCAGTATTTT.

V usage is TRBV6-5 and J usage is TRBJ2-7, with D tentatively TRBD1 (6 bases). This CDR3 region has 14 residues. The germline CDR1 and CDR2 sequences are MNHEY and SVGAGI. Trimming left V 4 bases short and J 2 bases short, with 12 bases between. CDR3 in amino acids: CASSSDRSPYEQYF. CDR3 coding DNA: TGTGCCAGCAGTTCCGACAGGAGTCCCTACGAGCAGTACTTC.

V is TRBV21-1 and J is TRBJ1-2; TRBD1 reflects the table's D call only, with no check against the DNA. TRBV21-1 is reported as a pseudogene. The CDR3 length is 16 residues. The DNA for the CDR3 is TGTGCCAGCAGCCAAGTGGACAGGACTTCTAACTATGGCTACACCTTC. Protein: CASSQVDRTSNYGYTF.

This chain joins TRBV7-8 and TRBJ2-7; 7 nucleotides align to TRBD1. CDR1 SGHVS and CDR2 FQNEAQ come from the germline V gene. This CDR3 contains 13 residues. J lost 12 bases, V lost 1 base, and 9 bases had no gene match. CDR3 sequence reads: CASSLEQGRYLYF. The CDR3 DNA sequence: TGTGCCAGCAGCTTAGAACAGGGGCGGTACCTGTACTTC.

This clone was seen once. This CDR3 is CASSHTGQGINEQYF. CDR3 coding DNA: TGTGCCAGCAGCCACACGGGACAGGGGATTAACGAGCAGTACTTC. V is TRBV14 and J is TRBJ2-7; 10 nucleotides agree with TRBD1. Germline V lookup: CDR1 SGHDN, CDR2 FVKESK. Unmatched junction bases numbered 7, after V lost 3 bases and J lost 5 bases. The CDR3 length is 15 residues. Looking up the rest from reference TRBV14 and TRBJ2-7 gives the full variable domain: EAGVTQFPSHSVIEKGQTVTLRCDPISGHDNLYWYRRVMGKEIKFLLHFVKESKQDESGMPNNRFLAERTGGTYSTLKVQPAELEDSGVYFCASSHTGQGINEQYFGPGTRLTVT.

This clone is a singleton in its sample. The rearrangement joins TRBV6-5 to TRBJ1-5; possible D gene TRBD1, 6 bases. Trimming pared 4 bases from V and 4 bases from J, leaving 8 bases between. There are 13 residues in the CDR3. Germline V lookup: CDR1 MNHEY, CDR2 SVGAGI. As DNA, the CDR3 is TGTGCCAGCAGTTCGGACAGAAATCAGCCCCAGCATTTT. This translates into CASSSDRNQPQHF.

This clone was seen only once. The chain combines TRBV12-3 or TRBV12-4 with TRBJ2-7; D remains unclear. The CDR3 has 11 residues. Trimming took 5 bases from V and 1 from J, leaving 3 bases between them. DNA of the CDR3: TGTGCCAGCAGTCCATCCTACGAGCAGTACTTC. This encodes CASSPSYEQYF.

J is TRBJ1-1 and V is TRBV5-3; tentative D call: TRBD1 (5 bases). TRBV5-3 is noted as an ORF with a role that remains uncertain. V was trimmed by 4 bases and J by 2 bases, leaving 21 bases between them. The CDR3 has 17 amino acids. The CDR3 DNA follows: TGTGCCAGAAGCCATAAAGGACACCAGAAGTGTAACACTGAAGCTTTCTTT. It translates to CARSHKGHQKCNTEAFF.

The V and J genes are TRBV27 and TRBJ1-2; 7 bases are shared with TRBD1. This CDR3 is built from 14 residues. V shed 10 bases and J 6 bases; nucleotides not matched to a gene: 14. Looked up from germline, CDR1 is MNHEY and CDR2 is SMNVEV (reference sequence). The CDR3 coding sequence is TGTGCCACTCGGGACAGACTACTTCTTGATGGCTACACCTTC. Amino acid sequence: CATRDRLLLDGYTF.

The chain links TRBV27 to TRBJ2-7, with D possibly being TRBD1 (5 bases). The CDR3 loop spans 14 amino acids. V was clipped by 2 bases and J by 2 bases, with 10 bases between them. The germline gives CDR1 MNHEY, CDR2 SMNVEV (reference sequence). CDR3 sequence: CASSLLGPAYEQYF. The DNA for the CDR3 is TGTGCCAGCAGTTTACTGGGGCCAGCCTACGAGCAGTACTTC.

In its sample, this clone was seen many times. The chain recombines TRBV3-1 (or the pseudogene TRBV3-2) with TRBJ2-1, with TRBD1 matching over 7 bases. The CDR3 runs to 12 residues. CDR1 is LGHDT, CDR2 YNNKEL, per germline (reference sequence). V shed 1 base, J shed 16 bases, and the junction held 7 bases outside the gene matches. The CDR3 loop reads CASSQAGTVIFF. CDR3 sequence (DNA): TGTGCCAGCAGCCAAGCCGGGACAGTAATCTTCTTC.

V is TRBV6-5 and J is TRBJ2-5; a weak D match, TRBD2 (5 bases). CDR3 length equals 15 residues. Per germline, CDR1 MNHEY and CDR2 SVGAGI. Trimming removed 4 bases at V and 2 bases at J, with 14 bases between. CDR3 in DNA: TGTGCCAGCAGTTCCACGGCTAGCCCACAAGAGACCCAGTACTTC. This translates into CASSSTASPQETQYF.

This chain links TRBV30 with TRBJ2-2; D ambiguous. Germline-derived CDR1 and CDR2 are GTSNPN and SVGIG (reference sequence). The CDR3 totals 14 residues. V was pared by 0 bases and J by 2 bases, with 7 bases between. CDR3 residues: CAWSVHYNTGELFF. The CDR3 DNA follows: TGTGCCTGGAGTGTACACTATAACACCGGGGAGCTGTTTTTT.

V gene TRBV7-3 combines with J gene TRBJ1-6; D perhaps matches TRBD1 (6 bases). Looked up from germline, CDR1 is SGHTA and CDR2 is FQGTGA. The germline V and J ends were trimmed by 2 bases and 8 bases, with 7 bases remaining between them. There are 13 residues in the CDR3. CDR3 protein: CASSLAGDSPLHF. The CDR3 coding sequence is TGTGCCAGCAGCTTAGCAGGGGATTCACCCCTCCACTTT.

The chain uses TRBV5-4 and TRBJ2-1; 13 bases fit TRBD2. Per germline, CDR1 SGHNT and CDR2 YYREEE (reference sequence). J was trimmed by 10 bases and V by 4 bases; bases with no gene match: 8. CDR3 length: 15 amino acids. CDR3 sequence reads: CASSPLAGGPKEQFF. The CDR3 DNA reads TGTGCCAGCAGCCCACTAGCGGGAGGGCCGAAAGAGCAGTTCTTC.

The chain links TRBV5-4 to TRBJ2-4; D not certain. Germline V lookup: CDR1 SGHNT, CDR2 YYREEE (reference sequence). The CDR3 sequence is 13 residues long. Trimming left V 3 bases short and J 7 bases short, with 11 bases between. CDR3 DNA: TGTGCCAGCAGCTCCACCCCGGAGAACATTCAGTACTTC. Its translation: CASSSTPENIQYF.

V and J are TRBV6-5 and TRBJ2-6; D perhaps matches TRBD2 (5 bases). The germline V gene encodes CDR1 MNHEY and CDR2 SVGAGI. The CDR3 is made up of 16 amino acids. V was clipped by 3 bases and J by 0 bases, with 9 bases between them. The CDR3 nucleotides read TGTGCCAGCAGTTATTGGGAGTTCTCTGGGGCCAACGTCCTGACTTTC. It encodes CASSYWEFSGANVLTF.

V and J are TRBV30 and TRBJ2-3; TRBD2 agrees at 9 bases. After removal of 5 bases from V and 0 bases from J, the junction contained 3 bases not matched to a gene. The V gene's germline CDR1 is GTSNPN and CDR2 SVGIG (reference sequence). The CDR3 covers 14 residues. CDR3 in amino acids: CAWVAGVSTDTQYF. The CDR3, as DNA: TGTGCCTGGGTAGCGGGGGTTAGCACAGATACGCAGTATTTT.